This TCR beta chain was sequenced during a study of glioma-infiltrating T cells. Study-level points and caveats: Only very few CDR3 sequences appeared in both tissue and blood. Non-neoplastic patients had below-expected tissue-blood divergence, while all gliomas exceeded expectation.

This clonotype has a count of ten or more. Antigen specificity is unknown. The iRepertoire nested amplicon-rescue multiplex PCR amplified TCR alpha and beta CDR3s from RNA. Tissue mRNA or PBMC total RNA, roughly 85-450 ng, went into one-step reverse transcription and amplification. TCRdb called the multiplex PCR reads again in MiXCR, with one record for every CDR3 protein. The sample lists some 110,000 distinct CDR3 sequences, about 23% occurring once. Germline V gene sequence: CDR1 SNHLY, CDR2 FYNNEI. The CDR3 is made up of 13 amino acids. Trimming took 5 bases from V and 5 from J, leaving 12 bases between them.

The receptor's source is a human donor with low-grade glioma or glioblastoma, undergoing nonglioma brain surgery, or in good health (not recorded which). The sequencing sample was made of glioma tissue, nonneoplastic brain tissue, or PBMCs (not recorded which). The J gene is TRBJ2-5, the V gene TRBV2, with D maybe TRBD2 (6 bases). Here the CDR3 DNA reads TGTGCCAGCAGTAGGGCCCGGGGGGAGACCCAGTACTTC. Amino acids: CASSRARGETQYF.